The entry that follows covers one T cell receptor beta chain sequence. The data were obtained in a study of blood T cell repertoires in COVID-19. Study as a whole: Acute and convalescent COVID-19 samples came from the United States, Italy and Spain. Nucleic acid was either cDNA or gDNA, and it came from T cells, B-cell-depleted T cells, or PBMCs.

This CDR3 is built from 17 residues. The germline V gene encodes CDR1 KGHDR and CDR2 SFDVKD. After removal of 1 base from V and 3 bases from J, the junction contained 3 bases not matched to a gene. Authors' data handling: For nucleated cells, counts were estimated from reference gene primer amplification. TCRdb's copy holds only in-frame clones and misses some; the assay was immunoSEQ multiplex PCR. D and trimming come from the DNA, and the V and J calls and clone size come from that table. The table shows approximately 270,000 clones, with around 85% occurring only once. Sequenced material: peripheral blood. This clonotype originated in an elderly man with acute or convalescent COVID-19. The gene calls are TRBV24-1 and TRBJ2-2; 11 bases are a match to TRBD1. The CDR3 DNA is TGTGCCACCAGTGATTTCCGGGACAGGGGGTACACCGGGGAGCTGTTTTTT. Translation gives CATSDFRDRGYTGELFF.